The present entry profiles one T cell receptor (beta chain) with its context. Its specificity is not known. V lost 4 bases and J 1 base, leaving 7 bases between the germline ends. Germline values: CDR1 LNHDA, CDR2 SQIVND (reference sequence). This CDR3 region has 13 residues. TCRdb reanalysed the 5' RACE reads using MiXCR and keeps one entry per CDR3 protein. The table has approximately 300,000 distinct CDR3 sequences, under 8.5% seen once. The sample belongs to a study of T-cell memory formation after mild COVID-19. Study-wide context: Clustering of TCRs was largely donor specific. Study-wide results and caveats: The finding that pre-infection memory included some responding clones suggested that cross-reactive memory joined.

Sequencing input: PBMCs or a T cell subset sorted from them (not recorded which). The sequence derives from a man in his late teens or twenties who had mild COVID-19 (a few samples of this study predate the infection). Cell type and time point are not known. This sequence joins TRBV19 and TRBJ1-2; no clear D. The CDR3 region has the DNA TGTGCCAGTAGTACCGGGTATAACTATGGCTACACCTTC. This sequence encodes CASSTGYNYGYTF.